This T cell receptor beta chain was captured by sequencing in a study of beta chain features in type 1 diabetes. Study-level points and caveats: Small HLA sub-analyses could not settle whether HLA shapes TCRB rearrangement.

Sequencing targeted expressed TCRB transcripts, as all isolated RNA had been reverse transcribed. Using immunoSEQ multiplex PCR, the repertoire was profiled, and TCRdb retains in-frame clones only, with some absent. The sample shows 160,000 or so clones, 11% of them seen only once. With regard to this clone: Its antigen remains unidentified.

CDR1 SGDLS and CDR2 YYNGEE come from the germline V gene. The V end was cut by 4 bases, the J end by 0 bases, with 13 bases between. The CDR3 spans 15 residues. The J gene is TRBJ1-2, the V gene TRBV9, with D maybe TRBD1 (6 bases). Sequenced material: central memory CD4+ T cells from blood. The TCR sequence derives from a man between 18 and 35 years old in good health. The CDR3 coding sequence is TGTGCCAGCAGCCCCGCCGGGACATCTAACTATGGCTACACCTTC. Translation: CASSPAGTSNYGYTF.